This TCR beta chain was sequenced in a study of vaccination and CD4 T cells after COVID-19. Cultured CD4+ T cell DNA underwent sequencing with the Oncomine TCR Beta short-read assay. The source of extracted genomic DNA was cultured CD4+ T cells. One entry per CDR3 protein results from TCRdb running MiXCR on the PCR reads. The sample holds under 10,000 distinct CDR3 sequences, about a third seen once. CDR3 length equals 19 residues. The germline V gene encodes CDR1 MDHEN and CDR2 SYDVKM. Concerning this clonotype itself: What it binds is not known. One end of the junction fails to match germline, which may point to a read error.

Treatment reported: approximately 9-day PBMC culture with coronavirus spike peptide pools or control peptides (ViraFEST assay). Samples of CD4+ T cells were obtained from the unexposed donor before the COVID-19 pandemic (2011-2018). If enough cells were available, CD4+ T cells from unexposed donors were probed with SARS-CoV-2 S/N and four cold-coronavirus spikes. Study-wide findings and caveats: Convalescent patients studied were relatively few, and early post-infection timepoints were absent.

Sequencing input: CD4+ T cells from blood, cultured in vitro. The clonotype originates from a human donor in good health. This sequence joins TRBV28 and TRBJ1-5, with 10 bases that match TRBD1. The CDR3 coding sequence is TGTGCCAGCAGTTCCGACCGGACAGGGGGGACCTACAGCAATCTGCCCCAGCATTTT. This codes for CASSSDRTGGTYSNLPQHF.